The sequence of this TCR beta chain was determined in a study of identical twins. Study results and caveats: The authors drew conclusions from cross-sectional statistical analysis rather than following the same donors. Out-of-frame beta chain sequences displayed weaker excess sharing between twins.

The CDR3 covers 11 residues. Trimming cost V 5 bases and J 8 bases, with 12 bases left between them. Germline V gives CDR1 DFQATT, CDR2 SNEGSKA (reference sequence). TCRdb reprocessed the 5' RACE reads via MiXCR and lists one record per CDR3 protein. The profile shows under 800,000 distinct CDR3 sequences, around 20% of them singletons. Remarks on this clonotype: Antigen: not known.

The sample also formed part of further work on T cells expressing NK-cell markers.

Sequencing used PBMCs. The source of this sequence is a young woman in good health. The chain uses TRBV20-1 and TRBJ1-2; no definite D call. The CDR3 DNA sequence: TGCAGTGCTGCCTCCGACGGGGGCTACACCTTC. It translates to CSAASDGGYTF.